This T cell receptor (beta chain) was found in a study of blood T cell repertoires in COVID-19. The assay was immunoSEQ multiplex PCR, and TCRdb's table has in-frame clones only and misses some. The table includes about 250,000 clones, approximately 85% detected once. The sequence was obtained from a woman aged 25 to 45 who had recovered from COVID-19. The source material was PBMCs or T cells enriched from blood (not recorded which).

The CDR3 DNA is TGTGCCAGCAGTGAAGCGCACGGGTCCCCGGAAGCTTTCTTT. It encodes CASSEAHGSPEAFF. The gene calls are TRBV2 and TRBJ1-1; D gene unclear. Germline assignment: CDR1 SNHLY and CDR2 FYNNEI. The germline V and J ends were trimmed by 0 bases and 8 bases, with 13 bases remaining between them. The CDR3 runs 14 residues.